Below are 5 T cell receptor beta chains sequenced from a single sample in a study of beta chain features in type 1 diabetes. The authors reverse transcribed all of the isolated RNA, so sequencing captured expressed TCRB transcripts. Produced via immunoSEQ multiplex PCR; TCRdb's table is partial and in-frame only. The sample has around 430,000 clones; about 29% are singletons. Sample: naive CD4+ T cells from blood. All receptors come from a man aged 18 to 30 in good health.

V and J are TRBV27 and TRBJ2-2, with 11 positions matching TRBD1. Per the germline V gene, CDR1 is MNHEY and CDR2 is SMNVEV (reference sequence). The ends lost 4 bases at V and 5 bases at J; junction bases unmatched: 3. The length of the CDR3 is 15 residues. CDR3 DNA sequence: TGTGCCAGCAGTTCCGGGACAGGGGGTACCGGGGAGCTGTTTTTT. Translation gives CASSSGTGGTGELFF.

As concerns this clone: This CDR3 fails to terminate in the conserved phenylalanine or tryptophan, so it likely reflects a read error. The DNA is left out, because the CDR3 cannot be placed on it with certainty; the CDR3 is given as TCRdb lists it. The J gene is TRBJ1-1, the V gene TRBV23-1. TRBV23-1 is filed as an ORF, its function uncertain. The CDR3 numbers 11 amino acids, ends counted. This CDR3 is CASRSPSPRRE.

For the CDR3, the DNA is TGTGCCAGCACCCCCGAGGTGGATACGCAGTATTTT. Its protein is CASTPEVDTQYF. V usage is TRBV2 and J usage is TRBJ2-3, with D uncertain. Trimming cost V 7 bases and J 6 bases, with 11 bases left between them. The germline CDR1 and CDR2 sequences are SNHLY and FYNNEI. CDR3 length: 12 residues. Using reference TRBV2 and TRBJ2-3 for the parts outside the CDR3, the full variable domain is EPEVTQTPSHQVTQMGQEVILRCVPISNHLYFYWYRQILGQKVEFLVSFYNNEISEKSEIFDDQFSVERPDGSNFTLKIRSTKLEDSAMYFCASTPEVDTQYFGPGTRLTVL.

This clone was recorded a few times. The CDR3 loop reads CASRSAIGYTF. Here the CDR3 DNA reads TGTGCCAGTCGCTCCGCCATTGGCTACACCTTC. This rearrangement joins TRBV19 to TRBJ1-2, with D uncertain. Deletions cut 8 bases from V and 7 bases from J, with 11 bases between. Germline loops: CDR1 LNHDA, CDR2 SQIVND (reference sequence). CDR3 length equals 11 residues.

Regarding this clone: The DNA is left out, because the CDR3 cannot be placed on it with certainty; the CDR3 is given as TCRdb lists it. The chain uses TRBV21-1 and TRBJ2-3; the table's D call, TRBD1, has no DNA check behind it. TRBV21-1 is a pseudogene locus. The CDR3 totals 12 residues, both ends included. The CDR3 sequence: CASSKEVGTGNF.